This TCR beta chain was captured in a study of regulatory T cells in long-lasting Graves disease. Findings of the study overall: Preferential use of TRBV28, TRBJ1-2 and TRBJ2-5 was seen in persistent disease. Persistent Graves' patients showed reduced TCR diversity versus newly diagnosed patients. It was peripheral blood alone, not thyroid tissue, that was studied.

The time point here: persistent/refractory GD, antithyroid drugs over 5 years with positive TRAb. Isolated PBMC RNA provided the starting material for the TCR library. American Thyroid Association guidelines defined how Graves' disease was diagnosed. TCR beta libraries were built with iRepertoire HTBI primers and Arm-PCR of CDR3 regions. TCRdb analysed the multiplex PCR reads with MiXCR anew, one entry per CDR3 protein. The data contain about 430,000 distinct CDR3 sequences, 21% of them singletons. In this sample, this clonotype turned up a few times. Its specificity is unknown. This CDR3 region has 12 residues. The V gene's germline CDR1 is LNHDA and CDR2 SQIVND (reference sequence). Trimming removed 1 base at V and 6 bases at J, with 3 bases between.

The source was peripheral blood mononuclear cells (PBMCs), collected when the disease was refractory, from a patient treated with antithyroid drugs. The chain recombines TRBV19 with TRBJ2-2; D gene ambiguous. The TCR originated in a female donor with Graves disease. CDR3 DNA: TGTGCCAGTAGTATAGCCCCCGGGGAGCTGTTTTTT. Translating it yields CASSIAPGELFF.